This passage covers 14 T cell receptor beta chains from one sample sequenced in a study of cytomegalovirus exposure and HLA in healthy donors. 13 Jbeta primers and 60 Vbeta primers were used for the PCR. TCRdb keeps only in-frame clones here, not all; method: immunoSEQ multiplex PCR. The sample lists almost 85,000 clones; roughly 78% were seen once. Sequencing was done on a sample of PBMCs. All receptors derive from a male donor in good health and CMV-seropositive.

The gene calls are TRBV7-9 and TRBJ1-1, with 9 bases matching TRBD1. Germline V CDR1 and CDR2: SEHNR, FQNEAQ (reference sequence). CDR3 size: 19 residues. With V trimmed by 2 bases and J by 0 bases, 13 bases remained unmatched. DNA of the CDR3: TGTGCCAGCAGCTTAACACATATAACGGACAGGGGCCTGAACACTGAAGCTTTCTTT. This translates into CASSLTHITDRGLNTEAFF.

V is TRBV9 and J is TRBJ2-2; possibly TRBD1 for D (5 bases). V lost 0 bases to trimming and J lost 5 bases, with 14 bases between them. CDR1 is SGDLS and CDR2 is YYNGEE in the germline V gene. This CDR3 comprises 16 residues. The CDR3, as DNA: TGTGCCAGCAGCGTAGATATGGGGCTTTGGACCGGGGAGCTGTTTTTT. Translating gives CASSVDMGLWTGELFF.

This clone has only a few counts. V and J are TRBV19 and TRBJ1-5, with 10 bases fitting TRBD1. The CDR3 contains 15 residues. Losses at the gene ends were 3 bases for V and 5 bases for J; bases not matched to a gene: 4. The germline V gene has CDR1 LNHDA and CDR2 SQIVND (reference sequence). CDR3 region: CASSILGTGDQPQHF. The CDR3, as DNA: TGTGCCAGTAGTATTCTAGGGACAGGGGATCAGCCCCAGCATTTT.

In this sample, this clone turned up a few times. V and J are TRBV5-1 and TRBJ1-4, with a weak D call TRBD1 (5 bases). This CDR3 has 13 amino acids. CDR1 is SGHRS, CDR2 YFSETQ, per germline. With 7 bases removed from V and 8 bases from J, the gap between germline ends came to 15 bases. As DNA, the CDR3 is TGCGCCAGCGCGGGCCAGGGAGGGGAAAAACTGTTTTTT. Encoded protein: CASAGQGGEKLFF.

J is TRBJ2-1 and V is TRBV25-1; tentative D call: TRBD1 (5 bases). The CDR3 covers 13 residues. The V and J ends lost 2 bases and 5 bases respectively, with 7 bases between them. Germline V gene lookup returns CDR1 MGHDK and CDR2 SYGVNS. CDR3 loop: CASSELGDNEQFF. The CDR3, as DNA: TGTGCCAGCAGTGAACTAGGGGACAATGAGCAGTTCTTC. The entire variable domain, with the rest obtained from reference TRBV25-1 and TRBJ2-1, is as follows: EADIYQTPRYLVIGTGKKITLECSQTMGHDKMYWYQQDPGMELHLIHYSYGVNSTEKGDLSSESTVSRIRTEHFPLTLESARPSHTSQYLCASSELGDNEQFFGPGTRLTVL.

J is TRBJ2-1 and V is TRBV28, with D perhaps TRBD1 (5 bases). Per germline, CDR1 MDHEN and CDR2 SYDVKM. The CDR3 length is 17 residues. The germline V and J ends were trimmed by 5 bases and 3 bases, with 20 bases remaining between them. CDR3 in amino acids: CASSAEPGPRDYNEQFF. As DNA, the CDR3 is TGTGCCAGCAGTGCAGAACCGGGCCCCAGGGACTACAATGAGCAGTTCTTC.

This chain uses TRBV20-1 with TRBJ2-7, with D possibly matching TRBD1 (5 bases). This CDR3 region has 11 residues. The germline gives CDR1 DFQATT, CDR2 SNEGSKA (reference sequence). Trimming took off 6 bases at V and 6 bases at J, with 12 bases between the two ends. CDR3 loop: CSASQVLEQYF. The DNA of the CDR3 is TGCAGTGCGTCACAGGTCCTCGAGCAGTACTTC.

V usage is TRBV18 and J usage is TRBJ2-7, with D hard to call. The V end was cut by 1 base, the J end by 5 bases, with 12 bases between. CDR3 length: 14 residues. CDR1 is KGHSH, CDR2 LQKENI, per germline. In nucleotides, the CDR3 is TGTGCCAGCTCACCACTACGGTTCGGAGACGAGCAGTACTTC. Amino acids: CASSPLRFGDEQYF.

This clone has more than one count but fewer than ten. The V and J genes are TRBV2 and TRBJ2-1, with D maybe TRBD2 (6 bases). Germline CDR1 SNHLY, CDR2 FYNNEI. The CDR3 sequence is 12 residues long. V was shortened by 4 bases and J by 7 bases, with 8 bases between the two germline ends. The DNA for the CDR3 is TGTGCCAGCAGTGGGGACTGGAATGAGCAGTTCTTC. It translates to CASSGDWNEQFF.

The chain has TRBV5-6 and TRBJ2-5, with a tentative D call TRBD2 (7 bases). The germline V and J ends were trimmed by 1 base and 5 bases, with 15 bases remaining between them. The CDR3 is made up of 15 amino acids. Germline CDR1 and CDR2: SGHDT and YYEEEE. The CDR3 sequence: CASSLIPRGAETQYF. CDR3 in DNA: TGTGCCAGCAGCTTGATCCCTCGGGGGGCTGAGACCCAGTACTTC.

The rearrangement links TRBV2 to TRBJ2-7, with 8 bases identical to TRBD2. There are 14 residues in the CDR3. Germline V gene sequence: CDR1 SNHLY, CDR2 FYNNEI. With 3 bases clipped from V and 6 bases from J, the junction kept 7 bases outside the gene matches. CDR3 bases: TGTGCCAGCAGTGAGACTAGCGTCGGTAGCGAGCAGTACTTC. This translates into CASSETSVGSEQYF. Drawing the rest from reference TRBV2 and TRBJ2-7, the complete variable domain is EPEVTQTPSHQVTQMGQEVILRCVPISNHLYFYWYRQILGQKVEFLVSFYNNEISEKSEIFDDQFSVERPDGSNFTLKIRSTKLEDSAMYFCASSETSVGSEQYFGPGTRLTVT.

This clone was seen a few times. This rearrangement joins TRBV6-5 to TRBJ2-7, with 10 bases lining up with TRBD1. The CDR3 extends over 14 amino acids. CDR1 is MNHEY, CDR2 SVGAGI, per germline. The trim removed 5 bases at V and 4 bases at J, leaving 5 bases unmatched. In DNA form, the CDR3 reads TGTGCCAGCAGTACTCGACAGGGGGCATACGAGCAGTACTTC. Translation gives CASSTRQGAYEQYF.

Concerning this clone itself: A read error may account for a junction end that differs from germline. V gene TRBV10-3 combines with J gene TRBJ1-5; possible D gene TRBD1, 5 bases. CDR1 ENHRY and CDR2 SYGVKD come from the germline V gene. The CDR3 loop spans 17 amino acids. CDR3 DNA sequence: TGTGTCATCAGCTTGGGCGGGGGACCTTATAGCAATCAGCCCCAGCATTTT. It is translated as CVISLGGGPYSNQPQHF.

The chain employs TRBV4-3 and TRBJ2-2; D unresolved. CDR1 and CDR2 from the germline V gene are LGHNA and YSLEER. Trimming removed 3 bases at V and 0 bases at J, with 5 bases between. The CDR3 loop spans 14 amino acids. CDR3 region: CASSHFSNTGELFF. The CDR3 DNA follows: TGCGCCAGCAGCCACTTCTCGAACACCGGGGAGCTGTTTTTT.